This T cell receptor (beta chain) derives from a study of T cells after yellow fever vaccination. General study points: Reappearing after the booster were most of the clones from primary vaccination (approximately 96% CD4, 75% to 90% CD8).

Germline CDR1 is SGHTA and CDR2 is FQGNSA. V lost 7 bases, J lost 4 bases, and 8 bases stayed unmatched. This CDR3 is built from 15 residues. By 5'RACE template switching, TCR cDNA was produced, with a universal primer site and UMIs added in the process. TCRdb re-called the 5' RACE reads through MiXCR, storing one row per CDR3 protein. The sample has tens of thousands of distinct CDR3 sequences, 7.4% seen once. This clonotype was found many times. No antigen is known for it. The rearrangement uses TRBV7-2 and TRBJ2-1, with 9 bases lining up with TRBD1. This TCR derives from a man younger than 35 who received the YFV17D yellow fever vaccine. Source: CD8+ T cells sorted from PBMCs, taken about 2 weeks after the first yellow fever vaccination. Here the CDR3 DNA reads TGTGCCAGCAAAAAACCGGGACAGGGATACAATGAGCAGTTCTTC. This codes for CASKKPGQGYNEQFF.